This T cell receptor (beta chain) was documented in a study of beta chain features in type 1 diabetes. Findings and limits, study-wide: TCRB CDR3s from Type 1 diabetes patients were moderately but significantly shorter in all four CD4+ subsets.

Post-sort purity exceeded 95% for all sorted populations. Since all of the isolated RNA was reverse transcribed, expressed TCRB transcripts were what got sequenced. The protocol was immunoSEQ multiplex PCR, while the TCRdb copy is restricted to in-frame clones and leaves out a portion. Of 120,000 to 150,000 clones listed, about 13% are singletons. In its sample, this clone was seen many times. Its antigen is currently unknown. This receptor was obtained from a man between 18 and 29 years old with type 1 diabetes. The sequenced material came from central memory CD4+ T cells from blood.

CDR3 sequence (DNA): TGTGCCAGCAGTTTGAGCTCCTACAATGAGCAGTTCTTC. It translates to CASSLSSYNEQFF. J is TRBJ2-1 and V is TRBV27; D ambiguous. Trimming pared 3 bases from V and 0 bases from J, leaving 3 bases between. Germline V gene sequence: CDR1 MNHEY, CDR2 SMNVEV (reference sequence). The CDR3 totals 13 residues.